This T cell receptor (beta chain) was obtained from a study of T cell responses to AZD1222 COVID-19 vaccine. Turning to this clone: Its matching antigen is unknown.

Study results and limitations: Seropositive status at baseline applied to only five or six AZD1222 recipients. Epitopes outside B.1.351 and B.1.1.7 mutated regions reportedly drew nearly half of spike TCRs. Most donors were white British and more were female, and clonal diversity was possibly underestimated. The breadth and depth of Spike-specific TCRs increased once two AZD1222 doses had been given.

Germline assignment: CDR1 SGHVS and CDR2 FQNEAQ. CDR3 length: 16 amino acids. Trimming took 5 bases from V and 0 from J; bases not matched to a gene: 6. Generated by immunoSEQ multiplex PCR, the TCRdb table keeps only in-frame clones and is missing some. Here the sample spans around 130,000 clones, 80% to 90% being singletons. The chain couples TRBV7-8 to TRBJ2-7; 11 bases align to TRBD2. This receptor was obtained from an adult who received the AZD1222 COVID-19 vaccine. The sample consisted of peripheral blood, taken 28 days after the second AZD1222 dose. The CDR3 DNA reads as TGTGCCAGCAGCCCCCGACTAGCGGGGAACTCCTACGAGCAGTACTTC. Amino acids: CASSPRLAGNSYEQYF.